A selection of T cell receptor beta chains follows, all from one sample in a study of blood T cells in healthy people across ages. TCRdb ran MiXCR on the 5' RACE reads and lists one entry per CDR3 protein. The sample consists of roughly 680,000 distinct CDR3 sequences, approximately 52% of them appearing once. Sequenced sample: blood. These receptors were taken from a woman older than 75 in good health. The CDR3 runs from the conserved cysteine through the conserved F or W. The size field is filled for only some rows; it gives once, few, many or a size class.

j_call | v_call | clone_size | cdr3_length | cdr3_aa
TRBJ1-1 | TRBV18 | . | 12 | CASSPPGAEAFF
TRBJ2-1 | TRBV29-1 | . | 13 | CSVEVADYNEQFF
TRBJ2-3 | TRBV20-1 | many | 15 | CSARPGGVGTDTQYF
TRBJ2-7 | TRBV25-1 | many | 16 | CASSEGLAGAHREQYF
TRBJ2-4 | TRBV29-1 | few | 13 | CGVVMDSGNIQYF
TRBJ1-1 | TRBV4-2 | . | 14 | CASSVGGQGAWAFF
TRBJ1-1 | TRBV18 | few | 17 | CASSPPQAGTLNTEAFF
TRBJ2-3 | TRBV7-2 | . | 16 | CASSLDWTSGTDTQYF
TRBJ2-2 | TRBV15 | few | 14 | CATLAGAYTGELFF
TRBJ2-1 | TRBV12-3/TRBV12-4 | few | 15 | CASSPAGSVYNEQFF
TRBJ1-4 | TRBV6-1 | few | 15 | CASSEAGAFREKLFF
TRBJ1-2 | TRBV28 | few | 14 | CAIPKDRPNGGYTF
TRBJ1-6 | TRBV20-1 | . | 14 | CSAVSGQYYSPLHF
TRBJ1-2 | TRBV6-6 | many | 14 | CASSSQGRNYGYTF
TRBJ1-2 | TRBV7-2 | once | 15 | CASSDPGGAPSGYTF
TRBJ2-2 | TRBV6-5 | . | 15 | CASSYSEGLTGELFF
TRBJ2-7 | TRBV2 | . | 15 | CASSEARTGGGEQYF
TRBJ1-6 | TRBV30 | many | 14 | CAWSVGGTDSPLHF
TRBJ1-6 | TRBV7-2 | many | 15 | CASSLVAVSDSPLHF
TRBJ2-3 | TRBV6-2/TRBV6-3 | . | 17 | CASSPRLAGATYHGQYF
TRBJ2-1 | TRBV20-1 | . | 15 | CSASLGGGAYNEQFF
TRBJ2-5 | TRBV24-1 | . | 13 | CATSGGQGGTQYF
TRBJ2-3 | TRBV30 | . | 12 | CAWNRGVDTQYF
TRBJ2-6 | TRBV6-5 | many | 18 | CASSYGGPVVSGANVLTF
TRBJ1-5 | TRBV28 | . | 15 | CASGSQGIANQPQHF
. | TRBV11-2 | . | 14 | CASSPWTGYMTQYF
TRBJ2-1 | TRBV11-2 | . | 12 | CASSFASNEQFF
TRBJ1-5 | TRBV6-1 | . | 14 | CASSGTGEFQPQHF
TRBJ2-7 | TRBV9 | few | 13 | CASSGQGSYEQYF
TRBJ2-5 | TRBV10-3 | many | 11 | CASGAGETQYF
. | TRBV4-1 | . | 17 | CASSHPLGTSSTYEQYF
TRBJ1-5 | TRBV7-9 | . | 16 | CASSESGTGGAEPQHF
TRBJ2-3 | TRBV25-1 | many | 13 | CASMQVATDTQYF
TRBJ1-1 | TRBV27 | . | 16 | CASSLSNQGARAEAFF
TRBJ1-5 | TRBV15 | . | 15 | CATSRGGDPNQPQHF
TRBJ2-3 | TRBV3-1 | many | 16 | CASSQYLPASTDTQYF
TRBJ1-1 | TRBV12-3/TRBV12-4 | many | 12 | CASSPGGWQAFF
TRBJ2-1 | TRBV4-2 | . | 14 | CASSQEGWDNEQFF
TRBJ2-1 | TRBV5-6 | many | 14 | CASSLGDRDNEQFF
TRBJ2-1 | TRBV7-9 | . | 11 | CASSFSAEQFF
. | TRBV5-1 | . | 14 | CASSPSGNVKTQYF